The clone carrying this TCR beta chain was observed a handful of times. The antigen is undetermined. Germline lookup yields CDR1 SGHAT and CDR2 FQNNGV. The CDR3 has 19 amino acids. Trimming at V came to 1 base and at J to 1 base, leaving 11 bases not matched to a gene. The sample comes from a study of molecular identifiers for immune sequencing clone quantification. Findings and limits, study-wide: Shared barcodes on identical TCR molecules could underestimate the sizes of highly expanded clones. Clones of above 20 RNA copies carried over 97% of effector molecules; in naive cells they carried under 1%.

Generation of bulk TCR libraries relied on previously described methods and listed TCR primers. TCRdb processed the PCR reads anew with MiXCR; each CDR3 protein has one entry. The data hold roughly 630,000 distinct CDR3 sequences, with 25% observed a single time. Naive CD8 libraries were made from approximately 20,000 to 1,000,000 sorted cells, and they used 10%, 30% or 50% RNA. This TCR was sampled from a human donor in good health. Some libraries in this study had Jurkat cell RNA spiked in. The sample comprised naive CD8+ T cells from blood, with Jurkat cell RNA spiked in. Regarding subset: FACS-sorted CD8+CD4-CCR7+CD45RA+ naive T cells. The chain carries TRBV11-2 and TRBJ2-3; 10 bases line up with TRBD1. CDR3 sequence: CASSLVMGQGIGGTDTQYF. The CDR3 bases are TGTGCCAGCAGCTTAGTGATGGGACAGGGGATCGGAGGCACAGATACGCAGTATTTT.